This T cell receptor (beta chain) was profiled in a study of regulatory T cells in long-lasting Graves disease. Arm-PCR of CDR3 regions and iRepertoire HTBI primers were the basis on which TCR beta libraries were built. TCRdb itself ran the multiplex PCR reads through MiXCR, one entry per CDR3 protein. The sample holds over 450,000 distinct CDR3 sequences, 12% seen once. As for time point: newly diagnosed GD, antithyroid drugs for less than 3 months. PBMC RNA served as the TCR library source. This clonotype has ten or more counts. This sample was shared with a second study, whose subject was T cells in Graves' hyperthyroidism and ophthalmopathy.

Sequenced here: peripheral blood mononuclear cells (PBMCs), sampled at new diagnosis, from a patient treated with antithyroid drugs. This receptor was obtained from a woman aged 25 to 45 with Graves disease.

The CDR3 bases are TGTGCCAGCAGCCTCCAGGGGGCAGGGACTGAAGCTTTCTTT. Translated, it gives CASSLQGAGTEAFF. V usage is TRBV12-3 or TRBV12-4 and J usage is TRBJ1-1; TRBD1 aligns across 8 bases. V was pared by 6 bases and J by 5 bases, with 8 bases of the junction left unmatched. The CDR3 extends over 14 amino acids.